This TCR beta chain was sequenced for a study of T cells after yellow fever vaccination. Germline V gene data show CDR1 as MNHEY and CDR2 as SMNVEV (reference sequence). The CDR3 runs 17 residues. Trimming removed 3 bases at V and 7 bases at J, with 19 bases between. TCRdb analysed the 5' RACE reads with MiXCR anew, one entry per CDR3 protein. The sample carries 300,000 to 400,000 distinct CDR3 sequences, roughly 8% recorded once. This chain uses TRBV27 with TRBJ1-6, with TRBD1 as a possible D gene (6 bases). The sample in question was PBMCs, obtained around 45 days after the first yellow fever vaccination. The TCR originated in a young man who received the YFV17D yellow fever vaccine. CDR3 coding DNA: TGTGCCAGCAGTTTTAACACGGGGGCAGGTTACAATTCACCCCTCCACTTT. Its translation: CASSFNTGAGYNSPLHF.